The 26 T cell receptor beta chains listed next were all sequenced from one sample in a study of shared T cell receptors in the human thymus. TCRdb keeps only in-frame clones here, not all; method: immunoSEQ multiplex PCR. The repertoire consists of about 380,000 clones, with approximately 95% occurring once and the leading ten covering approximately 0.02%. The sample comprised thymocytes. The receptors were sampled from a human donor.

The CDR3, as DNA: TGTGCCAGCAGCCCGCCGTGGATAGGCGCGGGCATTCAGTACTTC. Translating gives CASSPPWIGAGIQYF. V usage is TRBV7-9 and J usage is TRBJ2-4; maybe TRBD2 (5 bases). V lost 5 bases to trimming and J lost 9 bases, with 20 bases between them. There are 15 residues in the CDR3. Germline V gene data show CDR1 as SEHNR and CDR2 as FQNEAQ (reference sequence).

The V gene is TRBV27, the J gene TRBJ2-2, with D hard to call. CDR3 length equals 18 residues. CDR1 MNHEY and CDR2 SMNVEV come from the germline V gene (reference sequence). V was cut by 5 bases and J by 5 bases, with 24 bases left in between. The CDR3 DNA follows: TGTGCCAGCAGTATTATAATCCAAAGACATCCGCGGACCGGGGAGCTGTTTTTT. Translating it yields CASSIIIQRHPRTGELFF.

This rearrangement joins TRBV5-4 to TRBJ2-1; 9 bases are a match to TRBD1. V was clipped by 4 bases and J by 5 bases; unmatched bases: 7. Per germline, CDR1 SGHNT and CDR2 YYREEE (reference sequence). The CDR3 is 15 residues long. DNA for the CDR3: TGTGCCAGCAGCCCGGACAGGGGAACCCACAATGAGCAGTTCTTC. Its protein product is CASSPDRGTHNEQFF. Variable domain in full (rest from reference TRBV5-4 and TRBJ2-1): ETGVTQSPTHLIKTRGQQVTLRCSSQSGHNTVSWYQQALGQGPQFIFQYYREEENGRGNFPPRFSGLQFPNYSSELNVNALELDDSALYLCASSPDRGTHNEQFFGPGTRLTVL.

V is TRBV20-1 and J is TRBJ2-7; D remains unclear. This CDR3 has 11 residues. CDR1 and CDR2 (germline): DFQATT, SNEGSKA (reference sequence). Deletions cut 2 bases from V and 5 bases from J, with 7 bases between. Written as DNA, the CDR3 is TGCAGTGCTAGAAGGACCCACGAGCAGTACTTC. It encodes CSARRTHEQYF.

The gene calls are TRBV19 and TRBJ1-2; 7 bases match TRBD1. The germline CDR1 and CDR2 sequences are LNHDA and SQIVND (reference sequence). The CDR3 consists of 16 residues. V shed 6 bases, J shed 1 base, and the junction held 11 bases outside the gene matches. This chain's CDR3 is CASRGTEYYFNYGYTF. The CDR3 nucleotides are TGTGCCAGTAGGGGGACAGAATATTACTTTAACTATGGCTACACCTTC.

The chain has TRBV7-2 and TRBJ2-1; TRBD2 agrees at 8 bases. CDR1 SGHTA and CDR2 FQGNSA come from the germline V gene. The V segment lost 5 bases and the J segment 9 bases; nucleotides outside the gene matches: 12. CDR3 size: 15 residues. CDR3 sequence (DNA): TGTGCCAGCAGCCCGAGGCGAGCGGGAGACGGTGAGCAGTTCTTC. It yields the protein CASSPRRAGDGEQFF.

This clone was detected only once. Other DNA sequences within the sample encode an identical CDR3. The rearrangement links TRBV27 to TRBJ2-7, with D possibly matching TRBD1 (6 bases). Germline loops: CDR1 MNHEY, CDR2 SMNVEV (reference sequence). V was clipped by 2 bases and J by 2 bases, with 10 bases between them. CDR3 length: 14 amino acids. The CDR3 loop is CASSLSGTTYEQYF. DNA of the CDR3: TGTGCCAGCAGTTTAAGTGGGACAACCTACGAGCAGTACTTC.

CDR3 sequence: CASRGRSIQETQYF. CDR3 sequence (DNA): TGTGCCAGCAGGGGAAGGAGTATCCAAGAGACCCAGTACTTC. The chain combines TRBV5-6 with TRBJ2-5, with D unresolved. The germline CDR1 and CDR2 sequences are SGHDT and YYEEEE. Between the trimmed V and J ends, which lost 5 bases and 1 base, there was a span of 12 bases. The CDR3 loop spans 14 amino acids. Based on the CDR3 plus reference TRBV5-6 and TRBJ2-5, the full variable domain is DAGVTQSPTHLIKTRGQQVTLRCSPKSGHDTVSWYQQALGQGPQFIFQYYEEEERQRGNFPDRFSGHQFPNYSSELNVNALLLGDSALYLCASRGRSIQETQYFGPGTRLLVL.

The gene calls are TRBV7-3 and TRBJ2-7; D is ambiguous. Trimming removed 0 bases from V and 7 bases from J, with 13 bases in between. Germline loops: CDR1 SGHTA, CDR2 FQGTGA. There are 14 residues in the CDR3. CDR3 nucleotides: TGTGCCAGCAGCTTAACGTTAATTAGCAGTGAGCAGTACTTC. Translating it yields CASSLTLISSEQYF.

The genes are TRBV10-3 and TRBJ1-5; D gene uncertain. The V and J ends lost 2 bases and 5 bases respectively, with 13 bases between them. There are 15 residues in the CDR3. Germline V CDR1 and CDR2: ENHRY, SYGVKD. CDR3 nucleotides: TGTGCCATCAGTGAGGGGCCAGAGACGGATCAGCCCCAGCATTTT. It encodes CAISEGPETDQPQHF.

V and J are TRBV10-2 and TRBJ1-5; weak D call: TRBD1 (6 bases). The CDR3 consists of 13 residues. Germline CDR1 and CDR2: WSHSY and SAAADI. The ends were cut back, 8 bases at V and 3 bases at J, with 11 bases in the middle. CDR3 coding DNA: TGCGCCAGCTCAGGGGAGCACAATCAGCCCCAGCATTTT. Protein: CASSGEHNQPQHF.

In DNA form, the CDR3 reads TGTGCCAGCAACCCGTCAACTCTAGCGGGAGTCAGCACAGATACGCAGTATTTT. Protein product: CASNPSTLAGVSTDTQYF. V is TRBV7-2 and J is TRBJ2-3; 10 positions agree with TRBD2. With V trimmed by 7 bases and J by 0 bases, 13 bases remained unmatched. The V gene's germline CDR1 is SGHTA and CDR2 FQGNSA. This CDR3 has 18 amino acids.

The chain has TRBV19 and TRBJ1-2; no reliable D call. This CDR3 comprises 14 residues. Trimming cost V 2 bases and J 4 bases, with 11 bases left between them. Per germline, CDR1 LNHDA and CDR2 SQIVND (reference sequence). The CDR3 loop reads CASSITEDGYGYTF. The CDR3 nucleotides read TGTGCCAGTAGTATAACAGAGGACGGCTATGGCTACACCTTC.

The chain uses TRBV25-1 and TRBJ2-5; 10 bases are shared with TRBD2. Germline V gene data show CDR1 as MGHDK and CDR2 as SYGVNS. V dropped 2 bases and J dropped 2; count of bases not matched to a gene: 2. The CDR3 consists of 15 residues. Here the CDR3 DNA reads TGTGCCAGCAGTGAACTAGCGGGAGAACAAGAGACCCAGTACTTC. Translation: CASSELAGEQETQYF.

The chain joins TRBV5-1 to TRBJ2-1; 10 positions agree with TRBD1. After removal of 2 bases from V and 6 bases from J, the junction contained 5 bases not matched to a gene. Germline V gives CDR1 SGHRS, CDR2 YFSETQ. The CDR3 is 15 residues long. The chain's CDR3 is CASSFSRDRGNEQFF. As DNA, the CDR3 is TGCGCCAGCAGCTTTAGCCGGGACAGGGGCAATGAGCAGTTCTTC. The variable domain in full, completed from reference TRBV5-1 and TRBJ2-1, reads KAGVTQTPRYLIKTRGQQVTLSCSPISGHRSVSWYQQTPGQGLQFLFEYFSETQRNKGNFPGRFSGRQFSNSRSEMNVSTLELGDSALYLCASSFSRDRGNEQFFGPGTRLTVL.

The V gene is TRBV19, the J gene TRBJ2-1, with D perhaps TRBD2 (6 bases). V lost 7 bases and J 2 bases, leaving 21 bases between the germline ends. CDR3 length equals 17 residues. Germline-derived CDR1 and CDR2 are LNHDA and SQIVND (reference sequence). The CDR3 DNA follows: TGTGCCAGTATCCCCCGGGGGTGGCGGGGCCCCTACAATGAGCAGTTCTTC. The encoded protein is CASIPRGWRGPYNEQFF.

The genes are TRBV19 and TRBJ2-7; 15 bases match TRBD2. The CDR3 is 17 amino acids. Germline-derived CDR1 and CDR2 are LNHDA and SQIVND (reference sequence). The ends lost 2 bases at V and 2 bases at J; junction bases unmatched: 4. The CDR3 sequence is CASSISGLAGGAYEQYF. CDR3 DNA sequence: TGTGCCAGTAGTATATCGGGACTAGCGGGAGGTGCCTACGAGCAGTACTTC.

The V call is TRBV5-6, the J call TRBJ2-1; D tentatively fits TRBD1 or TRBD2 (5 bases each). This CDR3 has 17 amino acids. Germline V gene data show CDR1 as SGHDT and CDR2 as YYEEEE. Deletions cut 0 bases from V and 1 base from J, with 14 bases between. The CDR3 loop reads CASSLASWDPSYNEQFF. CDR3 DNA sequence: TGTGCCAGCAGCTTGGCATCCTGGGACCCTTCCTACAATGAGCAGTTCTTC. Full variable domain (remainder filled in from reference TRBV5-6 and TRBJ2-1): DAGVTQSPTHLIKTRGQQVTLRCSPKSGHDTVSWYQQALGQGPQFIFQYYEEEERQRGNFPDRFSGHQFPNYSSELNVNALLLGDSALYLCASSLASWDPSYNEQFFGPGTRLTVL.

CDR3 coding DNA: TGTGCCTGGAGGACCCGGGGAGGTGAGCAGTTCTTC. This gives the protein CAWRTRGGEQFF. The J gene is TRBJ2-1, the V gene TRBV30; the D gene is possibly TRBD2 (6 bases). The CDR3 totals 12 residues. V was trimmed by 3 bases and J by 9 bases, leaving 12 bases between them. The germline V gene has CDR1 GTSNPN and CDR2 SVGIG (reference sequence).

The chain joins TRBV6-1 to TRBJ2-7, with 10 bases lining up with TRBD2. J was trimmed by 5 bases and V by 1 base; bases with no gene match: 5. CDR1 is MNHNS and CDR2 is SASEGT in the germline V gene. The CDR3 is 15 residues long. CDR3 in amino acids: CASSEVTSGTDEQYF. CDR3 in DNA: TGTGCCAGCAGTGAAGTTACTAGCGGGACAGACGAGCAGTACTTC.

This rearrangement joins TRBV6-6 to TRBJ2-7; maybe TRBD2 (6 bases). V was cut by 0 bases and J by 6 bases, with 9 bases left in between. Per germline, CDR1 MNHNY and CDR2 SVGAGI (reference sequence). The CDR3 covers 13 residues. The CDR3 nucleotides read TGTGCCAGCAGTTACTCTAAGGAGGGCGAGCAGTACTTC. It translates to CASSYSKEGEQYF.

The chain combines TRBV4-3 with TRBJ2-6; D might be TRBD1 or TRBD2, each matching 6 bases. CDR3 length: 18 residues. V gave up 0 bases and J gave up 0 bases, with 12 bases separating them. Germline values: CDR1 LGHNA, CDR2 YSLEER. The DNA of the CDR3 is TGCGCCAGCAGCCAAGAGATGGAGGGGGGCTCTGGGGCCAACGTCCTGACTTTC. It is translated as CASSQEMEGGSGANVLTF.

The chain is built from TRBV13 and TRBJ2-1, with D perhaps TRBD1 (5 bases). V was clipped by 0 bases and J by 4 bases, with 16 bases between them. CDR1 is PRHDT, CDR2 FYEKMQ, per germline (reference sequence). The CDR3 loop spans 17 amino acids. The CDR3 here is CASSLGWAGIWYNEQFF. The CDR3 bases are TGTGCCAGCAGCTTAGGCTGGGCAGGGATTTGGTACAATGAGCAGTTCTTC.

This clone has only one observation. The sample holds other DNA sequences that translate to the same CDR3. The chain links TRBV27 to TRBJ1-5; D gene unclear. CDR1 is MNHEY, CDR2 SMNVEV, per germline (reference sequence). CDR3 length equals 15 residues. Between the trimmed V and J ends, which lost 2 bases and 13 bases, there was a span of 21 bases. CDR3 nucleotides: TGTGCCAGCAGTTTAACGTCCACAAATCGTTGGCCACAGCATTTT. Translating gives CASSLTSTNRWPQHF.

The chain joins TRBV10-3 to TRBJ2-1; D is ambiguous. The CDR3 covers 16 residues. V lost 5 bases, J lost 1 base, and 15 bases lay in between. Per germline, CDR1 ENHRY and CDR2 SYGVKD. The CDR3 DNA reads TGTGCCATCAGTAAAATTCCGAGTCCTTCCTACAATGAGCAGTTCTTC. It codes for CAISKIPSPSYNEQFF.

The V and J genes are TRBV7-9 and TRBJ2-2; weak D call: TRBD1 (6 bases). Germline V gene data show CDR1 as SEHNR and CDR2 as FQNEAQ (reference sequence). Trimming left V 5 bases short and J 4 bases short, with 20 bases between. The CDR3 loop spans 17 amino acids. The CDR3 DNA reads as TGTGCCAGCAGCCTAAGATCAGGGGTAGCGCGCACCGGGGAGCTGTTTTTT. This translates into CASSLRSGVARTGELFF.